This T cell receptor beta chain was captured by sequencing in a study of PD-L1 blockade in urothelial cancer. Study background: At 3 weeks after treatment start (second dose) and again at 6 weeks, blood was analyzed.

The time point was: peripheral blood 6 weeks after treatment start. Libraries were prepared by immunoSEQ multiplex PCR; TCRdb keeps only in-frame clonotypes and omits some of them. In the table there are tens of thousands of clones, approximately 84% of which are singletons. V was clipped by 4 bases and J by 0 bases, with 8 bases between them. Germline V gene data show CDR1 as SGHRS and CDR2 as YFSETQ. The CDR3 runs to 14 residues. The receptor was isolated from a man between 65 and 85 years old with urothelial cancer. The chain links TRBV5-1 to TRBJ1-3; D possibly corresponds to TRBD1 (6 bases). Here the sequenced sample was PBMCs, taken around atezolizumab (anti-PD-L1) treatment. The DNA of the CDR3 is TGCGCCAGCAGCCAGGACAGCTCTGGAAACACCATATATTTT. Protein product: CASSQDSSGNTIYF.